The clone carrying this T cell receptor (beta chain) was counted many times. Each CDR3 protein is one row after TCRdb ran MiXCR on the multiplex PCR reads. The sample carries about 110,000 distinct CDR3 sequences, more than 25% recorded once. This entry is derived from a study of breast tumors, draining lymph nodes, adjacent tissues. Germline V CDR1 and CDR2: DFQATT, SNEGSKA (reference sequence). CDR3 length equals 13 residues. Trimming shortened V by 3 bases and J by 2 bases, and 8 bases separated the two germline ends. Breast cancer patients provided tissue from their axillary draining lymph nodes. This sequence was found in a female donor with breast cancer. Some clones in this sample may be carry-over from other donors' samples. The sequencing input was axillary lymph node tissue. This chain connects TRBV20-1 to TRBJ1-5, with TRBD1 as a possible D gene (5 bases). The CDR3 region is CSASGRGNQPQHF. The CDR3 DNA follows: TGCAGTGCTAGTGGCAGGGGCAATCAGCCCCAGCATTTT.